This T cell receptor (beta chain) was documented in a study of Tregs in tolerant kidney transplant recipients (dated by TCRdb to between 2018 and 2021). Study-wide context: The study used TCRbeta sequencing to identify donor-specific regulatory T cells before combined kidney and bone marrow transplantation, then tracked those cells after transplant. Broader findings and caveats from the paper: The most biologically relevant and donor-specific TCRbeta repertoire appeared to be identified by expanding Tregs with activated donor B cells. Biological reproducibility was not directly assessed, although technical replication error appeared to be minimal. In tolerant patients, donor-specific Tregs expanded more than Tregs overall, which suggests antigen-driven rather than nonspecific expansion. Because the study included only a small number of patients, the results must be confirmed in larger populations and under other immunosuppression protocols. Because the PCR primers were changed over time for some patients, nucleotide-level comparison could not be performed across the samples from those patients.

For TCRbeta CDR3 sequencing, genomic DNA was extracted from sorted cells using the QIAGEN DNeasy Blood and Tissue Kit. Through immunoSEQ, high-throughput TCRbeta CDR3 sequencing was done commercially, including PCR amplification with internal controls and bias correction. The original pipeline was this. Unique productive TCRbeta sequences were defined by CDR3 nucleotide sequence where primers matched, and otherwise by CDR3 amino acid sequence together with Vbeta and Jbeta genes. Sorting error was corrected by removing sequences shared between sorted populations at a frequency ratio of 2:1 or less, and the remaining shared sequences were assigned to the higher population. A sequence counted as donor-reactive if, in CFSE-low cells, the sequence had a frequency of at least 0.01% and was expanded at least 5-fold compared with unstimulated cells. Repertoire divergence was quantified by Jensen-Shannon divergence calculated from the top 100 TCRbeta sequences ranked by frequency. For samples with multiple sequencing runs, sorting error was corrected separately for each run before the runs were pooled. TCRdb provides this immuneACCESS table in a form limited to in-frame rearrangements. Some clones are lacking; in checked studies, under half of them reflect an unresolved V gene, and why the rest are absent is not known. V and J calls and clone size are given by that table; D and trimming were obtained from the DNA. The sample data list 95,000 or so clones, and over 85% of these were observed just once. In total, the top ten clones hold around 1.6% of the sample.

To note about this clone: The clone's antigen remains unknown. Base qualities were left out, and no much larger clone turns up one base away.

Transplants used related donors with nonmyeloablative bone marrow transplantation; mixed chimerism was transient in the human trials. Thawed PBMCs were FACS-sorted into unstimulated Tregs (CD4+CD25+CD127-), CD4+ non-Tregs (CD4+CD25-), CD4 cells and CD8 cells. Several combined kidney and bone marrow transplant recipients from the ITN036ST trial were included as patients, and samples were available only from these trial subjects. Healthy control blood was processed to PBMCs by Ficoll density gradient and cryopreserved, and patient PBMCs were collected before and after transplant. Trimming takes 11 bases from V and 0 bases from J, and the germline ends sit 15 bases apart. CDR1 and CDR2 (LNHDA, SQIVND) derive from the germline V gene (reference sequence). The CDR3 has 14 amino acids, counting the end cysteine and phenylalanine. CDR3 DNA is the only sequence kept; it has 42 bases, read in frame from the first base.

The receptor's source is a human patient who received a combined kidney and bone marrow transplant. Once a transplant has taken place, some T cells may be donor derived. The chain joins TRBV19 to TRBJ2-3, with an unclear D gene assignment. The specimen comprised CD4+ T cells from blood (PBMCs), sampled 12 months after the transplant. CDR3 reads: CAAKRHSSTDTQYF. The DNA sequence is TGTGCCGCCAAGAGGCATTCTAGCACAGATACGCAGTATTTT.